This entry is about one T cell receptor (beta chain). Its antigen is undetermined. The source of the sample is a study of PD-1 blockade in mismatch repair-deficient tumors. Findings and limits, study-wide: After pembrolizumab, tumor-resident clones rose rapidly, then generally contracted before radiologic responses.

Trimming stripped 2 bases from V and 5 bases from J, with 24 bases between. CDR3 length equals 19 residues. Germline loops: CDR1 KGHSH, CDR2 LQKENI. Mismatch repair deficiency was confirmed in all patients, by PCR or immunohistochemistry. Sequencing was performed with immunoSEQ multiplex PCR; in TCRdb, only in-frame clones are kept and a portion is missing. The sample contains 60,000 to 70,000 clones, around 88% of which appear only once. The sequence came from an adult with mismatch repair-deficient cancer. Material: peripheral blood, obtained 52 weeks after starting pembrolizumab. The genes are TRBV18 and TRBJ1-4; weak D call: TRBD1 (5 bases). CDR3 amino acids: CASSPFIGVSGPGNEKLFF. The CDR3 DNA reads TGTGCCAGCTCACCATTCATCGGAGTTTCAGGGCCGGGAAATGAAAAACTGTTTTTT.